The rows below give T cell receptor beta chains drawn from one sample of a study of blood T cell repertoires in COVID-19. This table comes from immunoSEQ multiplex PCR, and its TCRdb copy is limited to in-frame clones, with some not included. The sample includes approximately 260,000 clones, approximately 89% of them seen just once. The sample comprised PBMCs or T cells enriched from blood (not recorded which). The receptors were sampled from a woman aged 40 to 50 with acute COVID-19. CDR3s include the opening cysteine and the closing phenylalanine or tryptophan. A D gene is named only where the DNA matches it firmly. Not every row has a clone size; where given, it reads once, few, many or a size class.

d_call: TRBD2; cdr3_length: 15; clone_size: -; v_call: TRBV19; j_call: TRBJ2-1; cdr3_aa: CASSIASGSGAEQFF; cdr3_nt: TGTGCCAGTAGTATAGCTAGCGGGAGTGGTGCGGAGCAGTTCTTC
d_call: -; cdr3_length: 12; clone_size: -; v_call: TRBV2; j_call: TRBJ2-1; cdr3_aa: CASSDRGNEQFF; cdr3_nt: TGTGCCAGCAGTGACAGGGGAAATGAGCAGTTCTTC
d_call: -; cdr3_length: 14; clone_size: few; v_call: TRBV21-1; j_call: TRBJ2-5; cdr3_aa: CASTPDRVQETQYF; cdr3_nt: TGTGCCAGCACCCCGGACAGGGTTCAAGAGACCCAGTACTTC
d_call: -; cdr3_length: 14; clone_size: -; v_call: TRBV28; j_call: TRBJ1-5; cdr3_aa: CASSPDIDNQPQHF; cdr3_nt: TGTGCCAGCTCCCCGGACATTGACAATCAGCCCCAGCATTTT
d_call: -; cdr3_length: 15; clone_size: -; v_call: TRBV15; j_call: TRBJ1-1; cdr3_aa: CATSGEVARGTEAFF; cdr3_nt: TGTGCCACCAGCGGCGAAGTGGCCCGGGGGACTGAAGCTTTCTTT
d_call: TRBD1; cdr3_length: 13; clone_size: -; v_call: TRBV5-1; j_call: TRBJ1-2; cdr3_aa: CASSAGTGNGYTF; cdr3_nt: TGCGCCAGCAGCGCCGGGACAGGGAATGGCTACACCTTC
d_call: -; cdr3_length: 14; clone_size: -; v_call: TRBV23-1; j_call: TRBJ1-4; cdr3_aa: CASSHRARREKLFF; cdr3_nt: TGCGCCAGCAGTCATCGCGCCCGCCGTGAAAAACTGTTTTTT
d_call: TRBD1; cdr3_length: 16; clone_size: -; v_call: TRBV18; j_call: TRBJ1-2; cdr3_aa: CASSPNIGGANYGYTF; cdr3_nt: TGTGCCAGCTCACCTAATATAGGGGGCGCAAACTATGGCTACACCTTC
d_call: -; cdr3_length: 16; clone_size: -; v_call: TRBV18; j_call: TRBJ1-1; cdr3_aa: CASSPSYNRVVTEAFF; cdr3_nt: TGTGCCAGCTCACCGAGCTATAACAGGGTGGTCACTGAAGCTTTCTTT
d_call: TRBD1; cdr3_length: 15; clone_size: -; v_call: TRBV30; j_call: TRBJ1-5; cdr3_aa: CAWSVGQPSNQPQHF; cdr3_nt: TGTGCCTGGAGTGTGGGACAGCCTAGCAATCAGCCCCAGCATTTT
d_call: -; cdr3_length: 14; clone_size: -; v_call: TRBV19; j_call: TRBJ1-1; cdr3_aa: CASSIGLGDLEAFF; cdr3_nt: TGTGCCAGTAGTATAGGACTAGGGGATCTTGAAGCTTTCTTT
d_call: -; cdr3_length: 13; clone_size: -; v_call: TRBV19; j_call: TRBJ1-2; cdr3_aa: CASSIQVLYGYTF; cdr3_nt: TGTGCCAGTAGTATCCAGGTCCTGTATGGCTACACCTTC
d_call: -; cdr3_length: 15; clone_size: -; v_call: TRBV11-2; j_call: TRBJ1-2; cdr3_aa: CASSLVSGQGYGYTF; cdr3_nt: TGTGCCAGCAGCTTAGTTTCAGGGCAGGGTTACGGCTACACCTTC
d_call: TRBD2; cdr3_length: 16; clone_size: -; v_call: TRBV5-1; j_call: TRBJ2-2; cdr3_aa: CASSPRGLAATGELFF; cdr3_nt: TGCGCCAGCAGCCCACGAGGACTAGCCGCCACCGGGGAGCTGTTTTTT
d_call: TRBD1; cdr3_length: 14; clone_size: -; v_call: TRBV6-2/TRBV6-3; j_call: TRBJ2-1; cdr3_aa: CASSPRDRVDEQFF; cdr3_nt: TGTGCCAGCAGCCCCCGGGACAGGGTCGATGAGCAGTTCTTC
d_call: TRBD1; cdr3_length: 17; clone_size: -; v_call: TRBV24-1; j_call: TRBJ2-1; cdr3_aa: CATSTGQGTWGVDEQFF; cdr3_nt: TGTGCCACCAGCACGGGACAGGGCACGTGGGGCGTGGATGAGCAGTTCTTC
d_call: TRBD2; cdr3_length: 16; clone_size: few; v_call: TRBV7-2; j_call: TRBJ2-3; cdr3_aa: CASHTAGEGGTDTQYF; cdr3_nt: TGTGCCAGCCACACAGCGGGAGAGGGTGGCACAGATACGCAGTATTTT
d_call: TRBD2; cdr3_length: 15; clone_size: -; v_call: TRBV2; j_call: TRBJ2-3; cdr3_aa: CASLELAGAGNTQYF; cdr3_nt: TGTGCCAGCTTGGAACTAGCGGGAGCTGGAAATACGCAGTATTTT
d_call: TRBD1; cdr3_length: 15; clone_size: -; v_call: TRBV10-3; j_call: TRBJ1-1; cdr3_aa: CAISDGGQSNTEAFF; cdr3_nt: TGTGCCATCAGTGATGGGGGACAGTCGAACACTGAAGCTTTCTTT
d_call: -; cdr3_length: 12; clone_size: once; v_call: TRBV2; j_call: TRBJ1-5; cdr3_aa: CASRQANQPQHF; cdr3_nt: TGTGCCAGCCGACAGGCGAATCAGCCCCAGCATTTT
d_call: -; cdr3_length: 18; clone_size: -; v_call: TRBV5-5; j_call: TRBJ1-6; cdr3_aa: CASSLLGGTSFSDSPLHF; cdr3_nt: TGTGCCAGCAGCTTGCTCGGGGGGACAAGCTTTTCAGATTCACCCCTCCACTTT
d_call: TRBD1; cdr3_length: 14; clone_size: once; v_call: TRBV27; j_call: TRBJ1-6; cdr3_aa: CASSRQGWDSPLHF; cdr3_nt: TGTGCCAGCAGCCGACAGGGTTGGGATTCACCCCTCCACTTT
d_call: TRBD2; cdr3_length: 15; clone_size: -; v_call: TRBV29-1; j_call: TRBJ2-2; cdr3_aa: CSVTRGTSNTGELFF; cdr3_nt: TGCAGCGTCACGCGGGGGACCTCGAACACCGGGGAGCTGTTTTTT
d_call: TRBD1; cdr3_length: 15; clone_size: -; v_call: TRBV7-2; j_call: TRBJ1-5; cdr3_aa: CASSPGTGVGQPQHF; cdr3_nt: TGTGCCAGCAGCCCCGGGACAGGAGTGGGACAGCCCCAGCATTTT
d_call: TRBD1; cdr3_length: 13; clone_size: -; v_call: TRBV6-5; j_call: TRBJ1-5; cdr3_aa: CAGGTGVIQPQHF; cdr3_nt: TGTGCCGGTGGGACAGGGGTTATTCAGCCCCAGCATTTT
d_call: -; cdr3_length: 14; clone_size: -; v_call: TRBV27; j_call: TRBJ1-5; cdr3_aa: CASSLQGLNQPQHF; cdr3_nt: TGTGCCAGCAGTTTGCAGGGATTGAACCAGCCCCAGCATTTT
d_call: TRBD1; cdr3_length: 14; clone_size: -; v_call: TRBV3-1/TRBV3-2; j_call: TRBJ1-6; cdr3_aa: CASRDRGLYSPLHF; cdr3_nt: TGTGCCTCCCGGGACAGGGGGCTGTATTCACCCCTCCACTTT
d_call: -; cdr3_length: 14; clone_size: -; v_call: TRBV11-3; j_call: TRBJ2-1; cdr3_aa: CASSLSRQSNEQFF; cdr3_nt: TGTGCCAGCAGCTTATCAAGACAGTCCAATGAGCAGTTCTTC
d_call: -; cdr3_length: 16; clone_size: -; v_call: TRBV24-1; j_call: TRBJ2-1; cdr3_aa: CATSDYGRFSYNEQFF; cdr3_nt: TGTGCCACCAGTGATTATGGTCGGTTCTCCTACAATGAGCAGTTCTTC
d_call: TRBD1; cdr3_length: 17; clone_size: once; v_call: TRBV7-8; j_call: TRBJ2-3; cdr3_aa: CASSSHLTGGSTDTQYF; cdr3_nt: TGTGCCAGCAGCTCGCACCTGACAGGGGGCAGCACAGATACGCAGTATTTT
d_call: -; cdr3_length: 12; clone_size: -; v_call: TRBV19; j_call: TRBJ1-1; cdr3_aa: CASSKAEGSAFF; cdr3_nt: TGTGCCAGTAGTAAAGCTGAAGGGAGCGCTTTCTTT
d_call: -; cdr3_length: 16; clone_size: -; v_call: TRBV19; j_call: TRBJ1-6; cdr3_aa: CASSIGETAYNSPLHF; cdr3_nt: TGTGCCAGTAGTATCGGGGAGACCGCCTATAATTCACCCCTCCACTTT
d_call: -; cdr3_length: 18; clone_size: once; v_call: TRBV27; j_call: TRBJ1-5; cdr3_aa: CASSLNAGTYYSNQPQHF; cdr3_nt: TGTGCCAGCAGTTTAAACGCCGGGACATACTATAGCAATCAGCCCCAGCATTTT
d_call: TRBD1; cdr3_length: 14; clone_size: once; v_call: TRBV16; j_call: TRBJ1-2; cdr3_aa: CASSQGQGARGYTF; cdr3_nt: TGTGCCAGCAGCCAAGGACAGGGGGCGCGAGGCTACACCTTC
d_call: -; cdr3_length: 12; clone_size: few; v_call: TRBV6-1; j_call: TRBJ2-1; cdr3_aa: CASSESSREQFF; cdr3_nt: TGTGCCAGCAGTGAGTCGTCGAGAGAGCAGTTCTTC
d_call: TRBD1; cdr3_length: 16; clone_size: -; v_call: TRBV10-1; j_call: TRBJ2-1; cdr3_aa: CASSSGTGSSYNEQFF; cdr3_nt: TGCGCCAGCAGTTCTGGGACAGGTAGCTCCTACAATGAGCAGTTCTTC
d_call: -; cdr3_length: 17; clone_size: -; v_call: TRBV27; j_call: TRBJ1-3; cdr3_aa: CASSPTHKAPYGNTIYF; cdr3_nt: TGTGCCAGCAGCCCAACCCACAAAGCCCCTTACGGGAACACCATATATTTT
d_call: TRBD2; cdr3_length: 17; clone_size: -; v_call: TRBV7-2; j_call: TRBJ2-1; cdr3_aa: CASSPTSGSSPYNEQFF; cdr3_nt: TGTGCCAGCAGCCCAACTAGCGGGAGCTCCCCCTACAATGAGCAGTTCTTC
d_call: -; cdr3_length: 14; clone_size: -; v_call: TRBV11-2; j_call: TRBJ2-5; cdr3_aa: CASSLDVRQETQYF; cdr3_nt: TGTGCCAGCAGCTTAGATGTCCGGCAAGAGACCCAGTACTTC
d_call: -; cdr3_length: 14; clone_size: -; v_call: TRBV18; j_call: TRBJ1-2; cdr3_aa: CASSPRDSSYGYTF; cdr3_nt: TGTGCCAGCTCACCAAGAGACAGCAGCTATGGCTACACCTTC
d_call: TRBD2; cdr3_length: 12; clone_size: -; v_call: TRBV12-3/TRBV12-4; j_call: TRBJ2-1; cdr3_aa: CASSGNYNEQFF; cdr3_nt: TGTGCTTCTAGCGGGAACTACAATGAGCAGTTCTTC
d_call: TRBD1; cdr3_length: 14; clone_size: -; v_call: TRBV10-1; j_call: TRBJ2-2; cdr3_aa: CASSDGQGPGELFF; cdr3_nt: TGCGCCAGCAGTGATGGACAGGGTCCCGGGGAGCTGTTTTTT
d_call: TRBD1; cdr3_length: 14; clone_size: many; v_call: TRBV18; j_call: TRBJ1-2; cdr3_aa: CASSPYRDRGGYTF; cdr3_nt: TGTGCCAGCTCACCATACCGGGACAGGGGCGGCTACACCTTC
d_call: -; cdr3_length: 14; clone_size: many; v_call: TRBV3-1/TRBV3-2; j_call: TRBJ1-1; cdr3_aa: CASSQVGVNTEAFF; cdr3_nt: TGTGCCAGCAGCCAAGTCGGGGTGAACACTGAAGCTTTCTTT
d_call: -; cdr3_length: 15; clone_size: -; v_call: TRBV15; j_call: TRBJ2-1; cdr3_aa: CATSRDRISYNEQFF; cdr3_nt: TGTGCCACCAGCAGAGACAGAATCTCCTACAATGAGCAGTTCTTC
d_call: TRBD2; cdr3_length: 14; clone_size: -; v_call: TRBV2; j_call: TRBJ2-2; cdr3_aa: CASSMGLGTGELFF; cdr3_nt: TGTGCCAGCAGTATGGGACTAGGGACCGGGGAGCTGTTTTTT
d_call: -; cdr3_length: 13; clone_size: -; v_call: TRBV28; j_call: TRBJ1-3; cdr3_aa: CASLQGDGNTIYF; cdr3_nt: TGTGCCAGCCTACAGGGAGACGGAAACACCATATATTTT
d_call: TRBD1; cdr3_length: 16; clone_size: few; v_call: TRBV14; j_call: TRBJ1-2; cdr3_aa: CASSHSSRQGANGYTF; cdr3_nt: TGTGCCAGCAGTCACTCTTCCCGACAGGGGGCTAATGGCTACACCTTC
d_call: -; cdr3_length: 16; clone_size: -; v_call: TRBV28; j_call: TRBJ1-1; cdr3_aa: CASSSRRPPLNTEAFF; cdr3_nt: TGTGCCAGCAGTTCCCGCAGGCCCCCTTTGAACACTGAAGCTTTCTTT
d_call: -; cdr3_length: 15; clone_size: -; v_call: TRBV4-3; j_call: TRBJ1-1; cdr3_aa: CASSQESGMNTEAFF; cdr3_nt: TGCGCCAGCAGCCAAGAGTCGGGGATGAACACTGAAGCTTTCTTT
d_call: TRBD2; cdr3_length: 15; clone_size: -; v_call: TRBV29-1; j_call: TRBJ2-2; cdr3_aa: CSVGSTSGATGELFF; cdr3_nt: TGCAGCGTTGGATCGACTAGCGGGGCCACCGGGGAGCTGTTTTTT
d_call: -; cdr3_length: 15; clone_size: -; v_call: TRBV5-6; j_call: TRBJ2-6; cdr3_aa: CASSLVFSGANVLTF; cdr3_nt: TGTGCCAGCAGCTTGGTCTTCTCTGGGGCCAACGTCCTGACTTTC
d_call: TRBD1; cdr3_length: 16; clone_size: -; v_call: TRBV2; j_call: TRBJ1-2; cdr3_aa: CASSGGQGAVFGGYTF; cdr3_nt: TGTGCCAGCAGTGGGGGACAGGGGGCGGTTTTCGGTGGCTACACCTTC
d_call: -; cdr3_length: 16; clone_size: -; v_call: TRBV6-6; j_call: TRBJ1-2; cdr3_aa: CASSYSKVDRPYGYTF; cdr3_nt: TGTGCCAGCAGTTACTCGAAGGTAGACAGGCCATATGGCTACACCTTC